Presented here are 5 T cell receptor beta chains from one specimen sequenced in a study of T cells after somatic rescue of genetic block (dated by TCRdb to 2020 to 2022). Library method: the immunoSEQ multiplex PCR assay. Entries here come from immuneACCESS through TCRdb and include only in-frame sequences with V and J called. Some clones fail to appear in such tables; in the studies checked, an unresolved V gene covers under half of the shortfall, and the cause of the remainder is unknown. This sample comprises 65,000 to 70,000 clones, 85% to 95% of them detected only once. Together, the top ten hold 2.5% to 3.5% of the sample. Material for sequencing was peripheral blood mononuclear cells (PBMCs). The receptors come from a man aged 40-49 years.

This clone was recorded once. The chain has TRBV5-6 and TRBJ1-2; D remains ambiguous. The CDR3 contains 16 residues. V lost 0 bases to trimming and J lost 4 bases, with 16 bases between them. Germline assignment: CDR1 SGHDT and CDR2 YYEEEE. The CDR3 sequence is CASSLEGDTGFYGYTF. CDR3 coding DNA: TGTGCCAGCAGCTTGGAGGGTGACACGGGGTTCTATGGCTACACCTTC.

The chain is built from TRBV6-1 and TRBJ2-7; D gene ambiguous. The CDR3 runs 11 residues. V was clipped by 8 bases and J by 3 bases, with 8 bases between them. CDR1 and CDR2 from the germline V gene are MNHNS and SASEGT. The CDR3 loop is CASSAHYEQYF. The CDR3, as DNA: TGTGCCAGCTCGGCTCACTACGAGCAGTACTTC.

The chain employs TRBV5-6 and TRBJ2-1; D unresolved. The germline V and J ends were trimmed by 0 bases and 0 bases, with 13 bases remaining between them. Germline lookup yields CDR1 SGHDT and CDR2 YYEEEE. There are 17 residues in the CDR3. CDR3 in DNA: TGTGCCAGCAGCTTGGGACCTAACATGCTCTCCTACAATGAGCAGTTCTTC. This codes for CASSLGPNMLSYNEQFF.

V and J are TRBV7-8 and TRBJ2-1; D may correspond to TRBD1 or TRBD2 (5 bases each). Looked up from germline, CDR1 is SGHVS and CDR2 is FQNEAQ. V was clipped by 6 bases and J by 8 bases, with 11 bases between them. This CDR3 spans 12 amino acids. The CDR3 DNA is TGTGCCAGCAGGCGCTTGGGGGATGAGCAGTTCTTC. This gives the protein CASRRLGDEQFF.

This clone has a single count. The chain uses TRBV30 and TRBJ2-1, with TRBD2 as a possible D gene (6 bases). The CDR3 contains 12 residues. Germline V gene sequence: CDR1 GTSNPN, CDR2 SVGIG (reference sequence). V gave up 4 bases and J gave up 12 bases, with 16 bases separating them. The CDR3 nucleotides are TGTGCCTGGAACTTAGGGGAGGTGAGGCAGTTCTTC. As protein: CAWNLGEVRQFF.